This TCR beta chain was profiled in a study of shared clonotypes between healthy human individuals. The table came from immunoSEQ multiplex PCR; TCRdb's copy has only in-frame clones and leaves some out. The sample carries about 330,000 clones, about nine tenths recorded once. Germline CDR1 reads MDHEN; CDR2 reads SYDVKM. Germline trimming cut 6 bases from V and 4 bases from J; bases unmatched to any gene: 20. CDR3 length: 18 amino acids. The sequenced material came from memory CD8+ T cells sorted from blood. Subset in this sample: CD45RO+ cells pooled with CCR7-negative TemRA cells. The chain carries TRBV28 and TRBJ1-1, with 7 bases fitting TRBD1. This clonotype originated in a man younger than 35 in good health. In nucleotides, the CDR3 is TGTGCCAGCAGCCGCTTATACCTGCTGACAGGGAGAAGCACTGAAGCTTTCTTT. It translates to CASSRLYLLTGRSTEAFF.